These T cell receptor beta chains were read from a single sample in a study of T cell responses to AZD1222 COVID-19 vaccine. Clones were read by immunoSEQ multiplex PCR, and TCRdb kept only the in-frame ones, dropping some. The repertoire holds approximately 100,000 clones, with 70% to 90% as singletons. Sequenced here: peripheral blood, sampled on day 0 of AZD1222 vaccination. These receptors came from an adult in good health. Both conserved end residues are part of each CDR3. D genes are given only for firm matches. Rows give clone size only sometimes, using once, few, many, or a class for an expanded clone.

once | TRBJ2-5 | TRBV27 | TRBD2 | TGTGCCAGCAGTTTAGCGGGAGGGCCTCTAGAGACCCAGTACTTC | CASSLAGGPLETQYF
- | TRBJ2-7 | TRBV4-3 | - | TGCGCCAGCAGCCAAGAAGAGACAGTCGCCTACGAGCAGTACTTC | CASSQEETVAYEQYF
- | TRBJ2-1 | TRBV13 | TRBD2 | TGTGCCAGCAGCACCGATTCTAGCGGGCTCAACAATGAGCAGTTCTTC | CASSTDSSGLNNEQFF
- | TRBJ2-1 | TRBV4-1 | - | TGCGCCAGCAGCCAAACACGTATCCAGGGGATGGGCTACAATGAGCAGTTCTTC | CASSQTRIQGMGYNEQFF
- | TRBJ1-1 | TRBV5-1 | - | TGCGCCAGCAGCTTGACACAGAGGAGCACTGAAGCTTTCTTT | CASSLTQRSTEAFF
once | TRBJ1-1 | TRBV9 | - | TGTGCCAGCAGCCCCGGGGGCGGGGACGGCACTGAAGCTTTCTTT | CASSPGGGDGTEAFF
- | TRBJ2-7 | TRBV7-2 | - | TGTGCCAGCGAAGCCGTACAGGGCCTCGAGCAGTACTTC | CASEAVQGLEQYF
- | TRBJ2-7 | TRBV19 | - | TGTGCCAGTAGTATAAGTCAGGGGAGCTACGAGCAGTACTTC | CASSISQGSYEQYF
- | TRBJ2-5 | TRBV5-4 | TRBD1 | TGTGCCAGCAGCTCTAGACAGGGAGAAGGAGAGACCCAGTACTTC | CASSSRQGEGETQYF
- | TRBJ2-5 | TRBV7-9 | - | TGTGCCAGCAGCTCAGAAGAGACCCAGTACTTC | CASSSEETQYF
- | TRBJ1-5 | TRBV7-2 | - | TGTGCCAGCAGCCCCCGACGGACAGCCAATCAGCCCCAGCATTTT | CASSPRRTANQPQHF
- | TRBJ1-5 | TRBV25-1 | - | TGTGCCAGCAGTCCACAGAGCAATCAGCCCCAGCATTTT | CASSPQSNQPQHF
- | TRBJ1-6 | TRBV19 | - | TGTGCCAGCCGGGTGGGGACAAATTCGATACCCCTCCACTTT | CASRVGTNSIPLHF
- | TRBJ2-1 | TRBV19 | - | TGTGCCAGTAGTACCACCCAAGGGACCGAGCAGTTCTTC | CASSTTQGTEQFF
- | TRBJ1-6 | TRBV24-1 | - | TGTGCCACCAGTGACGGACCGGCTGGCCCCCTCCACTTT | CATSDGPAGPLHF
- | TRBJ1-1 | TRBV27 | - | TGTGCCAGCAGCTTCGGTGGCATGAACACTGAAGCTTTCTTT | CASSFGGMNTEAFF
- | TRBJ2-3 | TRBV18 | - | TGTGCCAGCTCACGGCAGGGCGTTGGGCCAGATACGCAGTATTTT | CASSRQGVGPDTQYF
- | TRBJ1-3 | TRBV5-1 | TRBD1 | TGCGCCAGCAGCATAACAGGGGGAAATGGAAACACCATATATTTT | CASSITGGNGNTIYF
- | TRBJ2-2 | TRBV13 | TRBD2 | TGTGCCAGCAGCTCCCTAGGAGCGGGGTACACCGGGGAGCTGTTTTTT | CASSSLGAGYTGELFF
- | TRBJ1-2 | TRBV28 | - | TGTGCCAGCAGAATGCCGGGGGGCTATGGCTACACCTTC | CASRMPGGYGYTF
- | TRBJ1-1 | TRBV30 | - | TGTGCCTGGAACAGGGTAGGAACTGAAGCTTTCTTT | CAWNRVGTEAFF
- | TRBJ2-4 | TRBV28 | - | TGTGCCAGCAGATCCGGGACATTTCTAGCCAAAAACATTCAGTACTTC | CASRSGTFLAKNIQYF
- | TRBJ2-2 | TRBV7-3 | - | TGTGCCAGCAGCTTAGCTGTGAACACCGGGGAGCTGTTTTTT | CASSLAVNTGELFF
- | TRBJ1-1 | TRBV28 | - | TGTGCCAGCAGTTTTCCGGCTAACACTGAAGCTTTCTTT | CASSFPANTEAFF
- | TRBJ2-5 | TRBV7-3 | TRBD2 | TGTGCCAGCAGCTTAGGGACTAGCGGCCAAGAGACCCAGTACTTC | CASSLGTSGQETQYF
- | TRBJ2-1 | TRBV7-9 | - | TGTGCCAGCAGCTTAGTTGGTGGGACCTCATACAATGAGCAGTTCTTC | CASSLVGGTSYNEQFF
- | TRBJ2-3 | TRBV9 | - | TGTGCCAGCAGCGTAGAGGTCAGGACCACAGATACGCAGTATTTT | CASSVEVRTTDTQYF